This record looks at one T cell receptor (beta chain) sequence and its context. Its antigen is not known. This sample was included in a study of T cell responses to AZD1222 COVID-19 vaccine. Study-wide background: Second-dose groups at about 4 or about 12 weeks were pooled.

In germline, CDR1 is LGHNA, CDR2 YSLEER. Trimming stripped 0 bases from V and 5 bases from J, with 13 bases between. This CDR3 spans 15 amino acids. General observations from the study: Only a handful of people who got AZD1222 tested seropositive at baseline.

The method was immunoSEQ multiplex PCR; TCRdb's version includes in-frame clones alone and lacks a portion of them. The sample comprises roughly 62,000 clones, approximately 83% of which are singletons, and around 15% rests with the top ten. Sequenced material: peripheral blood, taken on day 0 of AZD1222 vaccination. This TCR came from an adult in good health. V and J are TRBV4-3 and TRBJ1-2; the D gene is possibly TRBD1 (5 bases). The CDR3 sequence is CASSQDEGPGYGYTF. CDR3 DNA: TGCGCCAGCAGCCAAGATGAGGGGCCAGGGTATGGCTACACCTTC.